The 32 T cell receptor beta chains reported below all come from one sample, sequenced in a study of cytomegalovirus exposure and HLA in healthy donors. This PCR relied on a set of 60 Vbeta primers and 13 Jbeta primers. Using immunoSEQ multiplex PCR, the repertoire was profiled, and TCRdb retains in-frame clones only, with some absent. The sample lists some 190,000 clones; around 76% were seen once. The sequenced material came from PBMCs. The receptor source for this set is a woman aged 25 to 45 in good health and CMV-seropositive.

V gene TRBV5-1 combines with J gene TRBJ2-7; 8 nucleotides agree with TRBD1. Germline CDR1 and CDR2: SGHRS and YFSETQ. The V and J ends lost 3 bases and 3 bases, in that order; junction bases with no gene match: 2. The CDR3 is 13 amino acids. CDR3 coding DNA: TGCGCCAGCAGCTGGGACAGGTACTACGAGCAGTACTTC. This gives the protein CASSWDRYYEQYF.

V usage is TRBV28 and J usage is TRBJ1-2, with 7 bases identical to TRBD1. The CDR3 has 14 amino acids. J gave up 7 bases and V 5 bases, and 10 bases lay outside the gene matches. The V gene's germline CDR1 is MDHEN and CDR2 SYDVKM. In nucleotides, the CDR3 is TGTGCCAGCAGTAAGGGGGCGAGGAATGTTGGCTACACCTTC. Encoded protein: CASSKGARNVGYTF.

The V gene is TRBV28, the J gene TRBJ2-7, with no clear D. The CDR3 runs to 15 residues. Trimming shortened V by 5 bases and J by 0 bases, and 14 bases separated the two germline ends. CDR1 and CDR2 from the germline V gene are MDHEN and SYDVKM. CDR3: CASSPNHVSSYEQYF. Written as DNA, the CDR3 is TGTGCCAGCAGTCCTAACCACGTTAGCTCCTACGAGCAGTACTTC.

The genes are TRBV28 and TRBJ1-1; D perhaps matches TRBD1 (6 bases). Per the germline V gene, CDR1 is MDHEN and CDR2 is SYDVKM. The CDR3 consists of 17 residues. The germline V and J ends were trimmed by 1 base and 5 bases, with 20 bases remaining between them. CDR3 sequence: CASSLFSGGWTLTEAFF. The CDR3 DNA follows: TGTGCCAGCAGTTTATTCAGCGGGGGCTGGACGTTAACTGAAGCTTTCTTT.

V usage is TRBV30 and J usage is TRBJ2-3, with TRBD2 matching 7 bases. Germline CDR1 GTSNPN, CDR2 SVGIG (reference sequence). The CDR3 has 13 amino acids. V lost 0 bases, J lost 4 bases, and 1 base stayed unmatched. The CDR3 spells CAWSVLAADTQYF. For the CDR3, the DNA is TGTGCCTGGAGTGTCCTAGCGGCAGATACGCAGTATTTT.

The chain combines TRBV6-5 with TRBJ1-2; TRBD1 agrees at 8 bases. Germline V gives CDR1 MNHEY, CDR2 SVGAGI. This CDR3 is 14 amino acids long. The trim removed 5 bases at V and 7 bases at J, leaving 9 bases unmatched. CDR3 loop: CASSRTGQNGGYTF. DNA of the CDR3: TGTGCCAGCAGTCGGACAGGGCAGAATGGTGGCTACACCTTC.

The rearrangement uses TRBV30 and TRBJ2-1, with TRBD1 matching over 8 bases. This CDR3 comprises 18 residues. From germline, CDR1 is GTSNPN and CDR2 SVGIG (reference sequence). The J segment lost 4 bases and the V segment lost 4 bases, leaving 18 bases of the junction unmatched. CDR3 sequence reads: CAWKKAAGGLSRYNEQFF. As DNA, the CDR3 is TGTGCCTGGAAAAAGGCGGCAGGGGGCCTTAGTCGGTACAATGAGCAGTTCTTC. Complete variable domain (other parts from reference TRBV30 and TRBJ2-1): SQTIHQWPATLVQPVGSPLSLECTVEGTSNPNLYWYRQAAGRGLQLLFYSVGIGQISSEVPQNLSASRPQDRQFILSSKKLLLSDSGFYLCAWKKAAGGLSRYNEQFFGPGTRLTVL.

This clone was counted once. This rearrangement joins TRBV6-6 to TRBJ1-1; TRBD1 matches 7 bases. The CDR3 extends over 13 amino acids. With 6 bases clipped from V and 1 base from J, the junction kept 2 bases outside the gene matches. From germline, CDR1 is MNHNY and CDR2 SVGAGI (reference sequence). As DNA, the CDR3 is TGTGCCAGCAGGAGGGGGCAGAACACTGAAGCTTTCTTT. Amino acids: CASRRGQNTEAFF.

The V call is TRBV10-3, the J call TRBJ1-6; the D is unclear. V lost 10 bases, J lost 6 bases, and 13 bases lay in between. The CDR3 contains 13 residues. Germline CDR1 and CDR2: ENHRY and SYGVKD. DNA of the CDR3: TGTGCCAGCCAATTTAGTTCTAATTCACCCCTCCACTTT. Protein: CASQFSSNSPLHF.

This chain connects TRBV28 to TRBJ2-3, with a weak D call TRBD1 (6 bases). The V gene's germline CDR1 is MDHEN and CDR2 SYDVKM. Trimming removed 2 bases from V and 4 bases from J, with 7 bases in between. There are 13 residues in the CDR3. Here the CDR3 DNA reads TGTGCCAGCAGTTTACCAGGGGCAGATACGCAGTATTTT. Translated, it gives CASSLPGADTQYF.

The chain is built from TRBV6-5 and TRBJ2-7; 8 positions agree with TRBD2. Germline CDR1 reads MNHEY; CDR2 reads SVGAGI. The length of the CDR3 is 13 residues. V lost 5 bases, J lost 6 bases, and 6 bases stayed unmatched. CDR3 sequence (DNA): TGTGCCAGCAGTCTACGGGGGGGGGCCGAGCAGTACTTC. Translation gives CASSLRGGAEQYF.

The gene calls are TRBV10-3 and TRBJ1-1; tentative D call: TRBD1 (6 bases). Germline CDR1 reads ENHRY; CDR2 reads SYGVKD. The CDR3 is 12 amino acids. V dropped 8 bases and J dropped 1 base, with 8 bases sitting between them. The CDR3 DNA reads TGTGCCATCGGGGGCTCGAACACTGAAGCTTTCTTT. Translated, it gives CAIGGSNTEAFF.

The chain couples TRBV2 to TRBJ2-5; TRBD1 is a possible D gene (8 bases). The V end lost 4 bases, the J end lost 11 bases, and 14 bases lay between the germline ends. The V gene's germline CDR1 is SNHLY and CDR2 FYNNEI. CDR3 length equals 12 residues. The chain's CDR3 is CASSGTGREQYF. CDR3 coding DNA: TGTGCCAGCAGTGGGACAGGGAGGGAGCAGTACTTC.

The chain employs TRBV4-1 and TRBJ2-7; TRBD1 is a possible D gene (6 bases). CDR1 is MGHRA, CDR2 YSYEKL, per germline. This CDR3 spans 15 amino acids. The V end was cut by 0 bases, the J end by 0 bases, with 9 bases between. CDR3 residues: CASSQEQGFSYEQYF. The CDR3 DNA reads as TGCGCCAGCAGCCAAGAACAGGGTTTCTCCTACGAGCAGTACTTC.

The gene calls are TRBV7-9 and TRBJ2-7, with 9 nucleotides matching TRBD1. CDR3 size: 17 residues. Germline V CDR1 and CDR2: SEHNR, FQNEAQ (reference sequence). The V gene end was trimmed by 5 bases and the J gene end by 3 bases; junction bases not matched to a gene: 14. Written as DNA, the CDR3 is TGTGCCAGCAGCCTAGATGGGACAGGGCGGATTAACTACGAGCAGTACTTC. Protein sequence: CASSLDGTGRINYEQYF.

CDR3 nucleotides: TGCGCCAGCAGTGAGCGCGGGGATTGGCCCCAGCATTTT. Its translation: CASSERGDWPQHF. The rearrangement links TRBV10-1 to TRBJ1-5; D not resolved. The CDR3 sequence is 13 residues long. V was shortened by 2 bases and J by 9 bases, with 11 bases between the two germline ends. Germline-derived CDR1 and CDR2 are WNHNN and SYGVQD (reference sequence).

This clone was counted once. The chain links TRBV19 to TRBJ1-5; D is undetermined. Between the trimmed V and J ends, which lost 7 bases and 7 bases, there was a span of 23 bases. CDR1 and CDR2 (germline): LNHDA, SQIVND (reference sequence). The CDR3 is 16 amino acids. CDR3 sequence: CASKPYSEGAWQPQHF. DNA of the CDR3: TGTGCCAGTAAACCATACAGCGAGGGCGCCTGGCAGCCCCAGCATTTT.

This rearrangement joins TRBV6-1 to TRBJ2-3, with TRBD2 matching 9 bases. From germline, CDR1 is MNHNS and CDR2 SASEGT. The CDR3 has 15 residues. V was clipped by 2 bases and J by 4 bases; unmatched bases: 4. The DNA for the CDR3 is TGTGCCAGCAGTGAAACGGCGGGGGGGCCAGATACGCAGTATTTT. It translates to CASSETAGGPDTQYF.

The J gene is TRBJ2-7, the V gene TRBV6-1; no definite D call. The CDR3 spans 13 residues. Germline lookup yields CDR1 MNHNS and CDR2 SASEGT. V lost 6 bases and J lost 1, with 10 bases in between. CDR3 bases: TGTGCCAGCAGCGACACATCGTCCTACGAGCAGTACTTC. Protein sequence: CASSDTSSYEQYF.

The CDR3 DNA is TGTGCCAGCAGCTTAGGGAGTAACGGCGGGGCCAAGCAGTACTTC. Its protein product is CASSLGSNGGAKQYF. V usage is TRBV11-2 and J usage is TRBJ2-7; maybe TRBD2 (6 bases). The CDR3 consists of 15 residues. Germline CDR1 SGHAT, CDR2 FQNNGV. V was shortened by 1 base and J by 8 bases, with 18 bases between the two germline ends.

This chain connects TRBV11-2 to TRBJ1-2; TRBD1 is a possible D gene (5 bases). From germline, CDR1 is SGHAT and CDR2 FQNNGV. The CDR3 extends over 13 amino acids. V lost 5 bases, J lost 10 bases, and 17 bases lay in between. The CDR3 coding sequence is TGTGCCAGCAGCGCCGACAGAATAGGAGTCTACACCTTC. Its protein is CASSADRIGVYTF.

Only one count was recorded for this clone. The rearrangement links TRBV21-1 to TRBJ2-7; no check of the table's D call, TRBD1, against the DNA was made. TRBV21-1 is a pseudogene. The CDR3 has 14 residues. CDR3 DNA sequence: TGTGCCAGCAGCACCCCTGAAGGGGCGCAAGAGCAGTACTTC. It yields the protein CASSTPEGAQEQYF.

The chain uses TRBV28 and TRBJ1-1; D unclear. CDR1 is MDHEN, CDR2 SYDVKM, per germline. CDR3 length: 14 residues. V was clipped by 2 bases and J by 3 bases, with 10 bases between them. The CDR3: CASSLIGPDTEAFF. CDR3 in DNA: TGTGCCAGCAGTTTAATTGGGCCCGACACTGAAGCTTTCTTT.

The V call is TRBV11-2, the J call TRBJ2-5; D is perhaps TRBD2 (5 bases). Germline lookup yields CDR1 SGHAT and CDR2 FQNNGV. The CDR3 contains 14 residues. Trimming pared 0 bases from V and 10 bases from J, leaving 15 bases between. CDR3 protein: CASSLDLTPAGQYF. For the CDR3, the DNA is TGTGCCAGCAGCTTAGATCTGACCCCTGCGGGCCAGTACTTC. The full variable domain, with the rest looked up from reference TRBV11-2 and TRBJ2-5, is EAGVAQSPRYKIIEKRQSVAFWCNPISGHATLYWYQQILGQGPKLLIQFQNNGVVDDSQLPKDRFSAERLKGVDSTLKIQPAKLEDSAVYLCASSLDLTPAGQYFGPGTRLLVL.

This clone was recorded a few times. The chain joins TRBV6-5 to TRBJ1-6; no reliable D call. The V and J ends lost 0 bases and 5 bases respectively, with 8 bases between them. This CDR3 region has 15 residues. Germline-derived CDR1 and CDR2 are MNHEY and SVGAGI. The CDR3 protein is CASSYSKQNNSPLHF. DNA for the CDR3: TGTGCCAGCAGTTACTCGAAACAGAATAATTCACCCCTCCACTTT.

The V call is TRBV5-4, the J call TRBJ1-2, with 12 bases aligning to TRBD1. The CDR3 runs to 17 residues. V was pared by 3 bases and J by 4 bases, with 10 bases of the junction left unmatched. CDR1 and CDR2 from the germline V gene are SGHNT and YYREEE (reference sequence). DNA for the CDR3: TGTGCCAGCAGCTCGGGACAGGGGGCCTTATTATCCTATGGCTACACCTTC. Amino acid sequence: CASSSGQGALLSYGYTF.

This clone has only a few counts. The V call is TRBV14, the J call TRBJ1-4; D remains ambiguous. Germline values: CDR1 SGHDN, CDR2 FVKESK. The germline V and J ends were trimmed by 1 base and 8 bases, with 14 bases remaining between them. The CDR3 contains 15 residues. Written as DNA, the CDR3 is TGTGCCAGCAGCCAAGGGCTGGGAGTCAACGAAAAACTGTTTTTT. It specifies CASSQGLGVNEKLFF.

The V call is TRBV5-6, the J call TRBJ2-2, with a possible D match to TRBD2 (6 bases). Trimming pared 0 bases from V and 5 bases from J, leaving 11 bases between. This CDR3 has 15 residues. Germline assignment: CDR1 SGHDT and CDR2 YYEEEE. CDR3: CASSLVRAGTGELFF. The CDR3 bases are TGTGCCAGCAGCTTGGTCAGGGCGGGGACCGGGGAGCTGTTTTTT. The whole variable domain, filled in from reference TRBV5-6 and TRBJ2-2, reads DAGVTQSPTHLIKTRGQQVTLRCSPKSGHDTVSWYQQALGQGPQFIFQYYEEEERQRGNFPDRFSGHQFPNYSSELNVNALLLGDSALYLCASSLVRAGTGELFFGEGSRLTVL.

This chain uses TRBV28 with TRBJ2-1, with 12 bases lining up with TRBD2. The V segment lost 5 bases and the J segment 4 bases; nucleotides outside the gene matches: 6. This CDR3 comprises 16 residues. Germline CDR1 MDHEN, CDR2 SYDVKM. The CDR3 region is CASSPASGGGYNEQFF. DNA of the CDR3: TGTGCCAGCAGTCCTGCTAGCGGGGGGGGTTACAATGAGCAGTTCTTC. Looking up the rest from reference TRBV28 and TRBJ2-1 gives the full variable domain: DVKVTQSSRYLVKRTGEKVFLECVQDMDHENMFWYRQDPGLGLRLIYFSYDVKMKEKGDIPEGYSVSREKKERFSLILESASTNQTSMYLCASSPASGGGYNEQFFGPGTRLTVL.

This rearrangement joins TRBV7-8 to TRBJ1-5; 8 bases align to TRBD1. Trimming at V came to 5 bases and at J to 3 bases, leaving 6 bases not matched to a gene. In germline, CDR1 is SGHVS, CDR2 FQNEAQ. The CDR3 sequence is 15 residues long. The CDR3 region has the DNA TGTGCCAGCAGCCGGGACAGGCTCCTCAATCAGCCCCAGCATTTT. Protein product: CASSRDRLLNQPQHF.

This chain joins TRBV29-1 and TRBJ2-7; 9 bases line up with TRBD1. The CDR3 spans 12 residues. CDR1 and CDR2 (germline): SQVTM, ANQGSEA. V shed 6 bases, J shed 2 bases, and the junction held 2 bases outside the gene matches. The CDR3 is CSVGDRAYEQYF. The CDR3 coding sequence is TGCAGCGTGGGGGACAGGGCCTACGAGCAGTACTTC.

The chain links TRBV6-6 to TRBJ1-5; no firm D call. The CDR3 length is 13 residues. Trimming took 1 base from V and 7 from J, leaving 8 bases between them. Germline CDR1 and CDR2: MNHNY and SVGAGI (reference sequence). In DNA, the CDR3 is TGTGCCAGCAGTTACTTAGCCGGACAGCCCCAGCATTTT. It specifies CASSYLAGQPQHF.